This TCR beta chain was recorded in a study of breast tumors, draining lymph nodes, adjacent tissues. The lymph nodes were axillary draining lymph nodes from breast cancer patients. From germline, CDR1 is MDHEN and CDR2 SYDVKM. Trimming removed 2 bases at V and 6 bases at J, with 15 bases between. The CDR3 is made up of 15 amino acids. TCRdb called the multiplex PCR reads again in MiXCR, with one record for every CDR3 protein. This table holds roughly 130,000 distinct CDR3 sequences, about 31% found once. In its sample, this clonotype was seen a few times. The source of this sequence is a female donor with breast cancer. Some clones in this sample may be carry-over from other donors' samples. This chain joins TRBV28 and TRBJ2-3; D may be TRBD2 (5 bases). The sequenced sample was axillary lymph node tissue. The CDR3 nucleotides are TGTGCCAGCAGTTTACCGTCCGGACTCACTGATACGCAGTATTTT. It encodes CASSLPSGLTDTQYF.